Listed below are T cell receptor beta chains from one sample, sequenced in a study of blood T cell repertoires in COVID-19. The protocol was immunoSEQ multiplex PCR, while the TCRdb copy is restricted to in-frame clones and leaves out a portion. This sample has 300,000 or so clones, with 85% found just once. The material sequenced was peripheral blood. Source of these receptors: a woman aged 45-65 years with active or convalescent COVID-19. Both conserved end residues are trimmed from each CDR3.

length	J	V	CDR3
14	TRBJ2-1	TRBV5-1	ASSPGLPSSYNEQF
11	TRBJ1-5	TRBV10-1	ASSESGDQPQH
15	TRBJ2-1	TRBV27	ASSPLVARGSYNEQF
13	TRBJ1-3	TRBV5-1	ASSLAQGGLNTIY
11	TRBJ2-3	TRBV28	ASVPCCTDTQY
12	TRBJ1-6	TRBV3-1/TRBV3-2	ASSLRVLDSPLH
13	TRBJ1-4	TRBV7-8	ASSLDELPGEKLF
14	TRBJ2-3	TRBV7-7	ASSLGLAGGGDTQY
17	TRBJ2-1	TRBV4-2	ASSQGGGGQRGASNEQF
15	TRBJ2-6	TRBV25-1	ASSESGRSSGANVLT
12	TRBJ2-3	TRBV18	ASRPSGSTDTQY
12	TRBJ1-4	TRBV28	ASSRTGGREKLF
13	TRBJ2-1	TRBV27	ASSLSTSGYNEQF
13	TRBJ2-1	TRBV3-1/TRBV3-2	ASSQDGLEGNEQF
12	TRBJ2-7	TRBV27	ASSSSDSLYEQY
14	TRBJ2-1	TRBV20-1	SASLTGTSVVGEQF
13	TRBJ1-1	TRBV19	ASSTRDSLNTEAF
13	TRBJ1-5	TRBV7-9	ASSQGQGHNQPQH
11	TRBJ2-3	TRBV7-6	ASSKRDTDTQY
13	TRBJ2-7	TRBV4-1	ASSQGPSGRPKQY
13	TRBJ2-1	TRBV20-1	SASPLFSSYNEQF
11	TRBJ1-1	TRBV5-1	ASSSGTHTEAF
13	TRBJ1-5	TRBV28	ASSPDYKPNQPQH
12	TRBJ1-1	TRBV5-4	ASSLRGGSTEAF
13	TRBJ1-4	TRBV7-9	ASSLAGTGKEKLF
12	TRBJ1-5	TRBV10-3	AISVGGSGQPQH
14	TRBJ2-3	TRBV7-2	ASSLRLAGNTDTQY
13	TRBJ1-1	TRBV4-1	ASSQVQGGNTEAF
13	TRBJ1-1	TRBV7-8	ASSLDRGRDTEAF
10	TRBJ1-1	TRBV7-2	ASSLAGSEAF
13	TRBJ2-1	TRBV11-3	ASSLGGSRYNEQF
12	TRBJ2-5	TRBV30	AWDTGTGVETQY
14	TRBJ2-2	TRBV14	ASSQRWAVNTGELF
14	TRBJ2-1	TRBV7-9	ASSLVIAGASNEQF
13	TRBJ2-3	TRBV11-2	ASSPGSSFTDTQY
11	TRBJ2-7	TRBV5-5	ASSRYTSYEQY
12	TRBJ2-7	TRBV19	ASSRAGTAYEQY
19	TRBJ2-1	TRBV15	ATSREPSGRVSPSSYNEQF
11	TRBJ2-7	TRBV19	ASSIRFGYEQY
14	TRBJ2-3	TRBV5-1	ASSPGLVLLTDTQY
14	TRBJ1-6	TRBV7-9	ASSPGRRRLYSPLH
13	TRBJ1-6	TRBV2	ASKFDREANSPLH
15	TRBJ2-3	TRBV5-4	ASSFPPSGRDEDTQY
11	TRBJ2-3	TRBV30	AWSPPGLDTQY
14	TRBJ2-1	TRBV24-1	ATSDLSAGIYNEQF
9	TRBJ2-1	TRBV28	ASSTSGEQF
12	TRBJ2-3	TRBV7-2	ASSLETGSDTQY
16	TRBJ1-4	TRBV28	ASSSPPGTGGSNEKLF
13	TRBJ1-4	TRBV27	ASSLGGWPNEKLF
11	TRBJ1-3	TRBV29-1	SAGDRAGNTIY
14	TRBJ2-3	TRBV7-9	ASSLAGGSRLDTQY